This T cell receptor (beta chain) originates from a study of CD8 T cells in Susac syndrome. Reverse transcription of about 0.5 to 1 ug RNA was performed with random hexamers. TCRdb re-called the immunoSEQ multiplex PCR reads with MiXCR, one entry per CDR3 protein. There are nearly 110,000 distinct CDR3 sequences in the sample; 94% occur only once, and about 0.41% lies in the top ten. Sequenced material: CD8+ T cells from PBMCs. This TCR derives from a human donor with Susac syndrome.

CDR3 nucleotides: TGTGCCAGCAGCCCCCCGACAGGGAGCAATCAGCCCCAGCATTTT. This translates into CASSPPTGSNQPQHF. V is TRBV7-9 and J is TRBJ1-5; 7 bases are a match to TRBD1. CDR1 SEHNR and CDR2 FQNEAQ come from the germline V gene (reference sequence). J gave up 1 base and V 5 bases, and 5 bases lay outside the gene matches. The CDR3 covers 15 residues. The variable domain in full, completed from reference TRBV7-9 and TRBJ1-5, reads DTGVSQNPRHKITKRGQNVTFRCDPISEHNRLYWYRQTLGQGPEFLTYFQNEAQLEKSRLLSDRFSAERPKGSFSTLEIQRTEQGDSAMYLCASSPPTGSNQPQHFGDGTRLSIL.